The 32 T cell receptor beta chains below were found in one sample sequenced in a study of T-cell memory formation after mild COVID-19. TCRdb recomputed calls from the 5' RACE reads with MiXCR, one row per CDR3 protein. The table lists fewer than 550,000 distinct CDR3 sequences, around 20% of them singletons. The sequenced sample was PBMCs or a T cell subset sorted from them (not recorded which). Receptors were obtained from an adult woman who had mild COVID-19 (a few samples of this study predate the infection). Cell type and time point are not known.

The rearrangement links TRBV5-4 to TRBJ2-3, with D uncertain. The CDR3 runs 15 residues. Trimming removed 1 base from V and 6 bases from J, with 15 bases in between. CDR1 is SGHNT, CDR2 YYREEE, per germline (reference sequence). CDR3 residues: CASSLRAPWMDTQYF. CDR3 DNA: TGTGCCAGCAGCTTGCGGGCGCCCTGGATGGATACGCAGTATTTT.

This clonotype was counted a few times. Written as DNA, the CDR3 is TGTGCCAGCAGAACAGGGTCCGCAGATACGCAGTATTTT. It is translated as CASRTGSADTQYF. The chain has TRBV7-9 and TRBJ2-3; D may be TRBD1 (6 bases). Germline V CDR1 and CDR2: SEHNR, FQNEAQ (reference sequence). The CDR3 spans 13 residues. The V end lost 6 bases, the J end lost 4 bases, and 11 bases lay between the germline ends.

The gene calls are TRBV12-3 or TRBV12-4 and TRBJ2-1; 9 nucleotides agree with TRBD2. CDR3 length: 15 residues. Trimming removed 5 bases from V and 7 bases from J; junction bases left unmatched: 9. CDR3 in amino acids: CASSITGLARNEQFF. The CDR3 nucleotides read TGTGCCAGCAGTATTACCGGACTAGCGAGGAATGAGCAGTTCTTC.

V and J are TRBV20-1 and TRBJ2-7, with D possibly called TRBD1 or TRBD2 (5 bases each). V was cut by 1 base and J by 2 bases, with 12 bases left in between. The CDR3 loop spans 14 amino acids. The germline gives CDR1 DFQATT, CDR2 SNEGSKA (reference sequence). The CDR3 DNA reads as TGCAGTGCTAGAGGGGGGAGTTCCCCCTACGAGCAGTACTTC. It translates to CSARGGSSPYEQYF.

About this clonotype: A read error may explain this, as a much larger clone is one base away. V and J are TRBV12-3 or TRBV12-4 and TRBJ2-1; 13 nucleotides agree with TRBD2. The CDR3 runs to 15 residues. Germline trimming cut 4 bases from V and 6 bases from J; bases unmatched to any gene: 3. The CDR3 loop is CASSSGLAGSNEQFF. The CDR3 nucleotides read TGTGCCAGCAGTTCGGGACTAGCGGGAAGCAATGAGCAGTTCTTC.

This chain joins TRBV20-1 and TRBJ2-7, with D perhaps TRBD2 (6 bases). Trimming shortened V by 2 bases and J by 5 bases, and 10 bases separated the two germline ends. The CDR3 consists of 12 residues. Germline lookup yields CDR1 DFQATT and CDR2 SNEGSKA (reference sequence). CDR3 loop: CSARPGGHEQYF. Here the CDR3 DNA reads TGCAGTGCTAGACCCGGGGGACACGAGCAGTACTTC.

This clonotype has a single count. The J gene is TRBJ2-1, the V gene TRBV12-3 or TRBV12-4; D assignment may be TRBD1 or TRBD2 (5 bases each). CDR3 length equals 14 residues. The V gene lost 3 bases and the J gene lost 15 bases, with 21 bases spanning the gap. The CDR3 sequence: CASSFNGLLGVMFF. CDR3 nucleotide sequence: TGTGCCAGCAGTTTTAATGGCTTGTTGGGGGTAATGTTCTTC.

The rearrangement links TRBV12-3 or TRBV12-4 to TRBJ1-2; a possible D gene is TRBD1 (5 bases). The CDR3 has 14 residues. The ends were cut back, 5 bases at V and 8 bases at J, with 18 bases in the middle. The CDR3 region is CASSRPGRSRGYTF. As DNA, the CDR3 is TGTGCCAGCAGTCGTCCGGGACGGAGTAGAGGCTACACCTTC.

The CDR3 coding sequence is TGCAGTGCCGCCCCCCACGGGACCTACGAGCAGTACTTC. Amino acid sequence: CSAAPHGTYEQYF. The rearrangement joins TRBV20-1 to TRBJ2-7; TRBD2 is a possible D gene (5 bases). In germline, CDR1 is DFQATT, CDR2 SNEGSKA (reference sequence). This CDR3 comprises 13 residues. With 6 bases removed from V and 2 bases from J, the gap between germline ends came to 14 bases.

This chain joins TRBV11-2 and TRBJ2-2; D is undetermined. The CDR3 runs 18 residues. CDR1 and CDR2 from the germline V gene are SGHAT and FQNNGV. The V gene lost 1 base and the J gene lost 4 bases, with 19 bases spanning the gap. The CDR3 DNA follows: TGTGCCAGCAGCTTAGTGGTTCGGCACTTGGGCCGCACCGGGGAGCTGTTTTTT. Protein: CASSLVVRHLGRTGELFF.

V is TRBV5-1 and J is TRBJ1-6; TRBD1 matches 8 bases. Germline V gene sequence: CDR1 SGHRS, CDR2 YFSETQ. The J segment lost 7 bases and the V segment lost 4 bases, leaving 7 bases of the junction unmatched. This CDR3 is 15 amino acids long. CDR3 residues: CASSPLDRGNSPLHF. The CDR3 DNA sequence: TGCGCCAGCAGCCCCCTCGACAGGGGCAATTCACCCCTCCACTTT.

This clonotype was counted ten times or more. V gene TRBV4-3 combines with J gene TRBJ2-7; 7 bases are shared with TRBD1. Per the germline V gene, CDR1 is LGHNA and CDR2 is YSLEER. The CDR3 extends over 16 amino acids. Trimming removed 0 bases from V and 4 bases from J; junction bases left unmatched: 9. As DNA, the CDR3 is TGCGCCAGCAGCCAAGATTTACTCTCAGGGGGTTACGAGCAGTACTTC. This gives the protein CASSQDLLSGGYEQYF.

This clonotype was counted a few times. The J gene is TRBJ2-1, the V gene TRBV7-8; 9 positions match TRBD2. Germline CDR1 is SGHVS and CDR2 is FQNEAQ. CDR3 length equals 16 residues. The V gene end was trimmed by 1 base and the J gene end by 8 bases; junction bases not matched to a gene: 9. The CDR3 DNA is TGTGCCAGCAGCTTAGGGGCCATAGCGGGAGTATATGAGCAGTTCTTC. This gives the protein CASSLGAIAGVYEQFF.

This sequence joins TRBV11-2 and TRBJ2-4; 9 nucleotides line up with TRBD2. The V and J ends lost 2 bases and 1 base, in that order; junction bases with no gene match: 6. Germline V CDR1 and CDR2: SGHAT, FQNNGV. This CDR3 region has 17 residues. The CDR3 reads CASSLRTSELAKNIQYF. Here the CDR3 DNA reads TGTGCCAGCAGCTTAAGGACTAGCGAGCTTGCCAAAAACATTCAGTACTTC.

V is TRBV30 and J is TRBJ2-7, with 9 bases matching TRBD1. CDR1 and CDR2 from the germline V gene are GTSNPN and SVGIG (reference sequence). The length of the CDR3 is 15 residues. The J segment lost 3 bases and the V segment lost 2 bases, leaving 8 bases of the junction unmatched. The CDR3 loop reads CAWSPGQGINYEQYF. In DNA form, the CDR3 reads TGTGCCTGGAGTCCAGGACAGGGGATAAACTACGAGCAGTACTTC.

A remark on this clonotype: An end of the junction differs from the germline gene, which may be a read error. CDR3 nucleotides: TGCGTAATAGCGGCTAGCACAGATACGCAGTATTTT. Translation: CVIAASTDTQYF. The gene calls are TRBV6-1 and TRBJ2-3, with D perhaps matching TRBD2 (6 bases). The CDR3 loop spans 12 amino acids. The germline V gene has CDR1 MNHNS and CDR2 SASEGT.

This clonotype was observed a few times. The chain carries TRBV5-1 and TRBJ2-5; the D is unclear. CDR3 length: 14 residues. Trimming pared 0 bases from V and 3 bases from J, leaving 9 bases between. Per the germline V gene, CDR1 is SGHRS and CDR2 is YFSETQ. The CDR3 DNA reads TGCGCCAGCAGCTTGGACCGCCCGAAAGAGACCCAGTACTTC. Translation gives CASSLDRPKETQYF. Full variable domain (remainder filled in from reference TRBV5-1 and TRBJ2-5): KAGVTQTPRYLIKTRGQQVTLSCSPISGHRSVSWYQQTPGQGLQFLFEYFSETQRNKGNFPGRFSGRQFSNSRSEMNVSTLELGDSALYLCASSLDRPKETQYFGPGTRLLVL.

This clonotype was recorded a few times. The V call is TRBV20-1, the J call TRBJ2-3, with TRBD2 matching 11 bases. The CDR3 spans 14 residues. Germline trimming cut 3 bases from V and 4 bases from J; bases unmatched to any gene: 3. The germline gives CDR1 DFQATT, CDR2 SNEGSKA (reference sequence). The CDR3 spells CSASLAGGPDTQYF. In nucleotides, the CDR3 is TGCAGTGCTAGCCTAGCGGGAGGACCAGATACGCAGTATTTT.

J is TRBJ1-5 and V is TRBV5-6; 9 bases agree with TRBD1. The ends lost 0 bases at V and 4 bases at J; junction bases unmatched: 2. The CDR3 is made up of 15 amino acids. Germline V gene lookup returns CDR1 SGHDT and CDR2 YYEEEE. The CDR3 bases are TGTGCCAGCAGCTTGGGGGACAGGGAGAATCAGCCCCAGCATTTT. Amino acids: CASSLGDRENQPQHF.

The chain has TRBV19 and TRBJ2-7, with unresolved D. This CDR3 is built from 13 residues. Germline V gene data show CDR1 as LNHDA and CDR2 as SQIVND (reference sequence). Between the trimmed V and J ends, which lost 5 bases and 7 bases, there was a span of 15 bases. CDR3 in amino acids: CASSPGPKGEQYF. The CDR3 DNA is TGTGCCAGTAGTCCCGGACCGAAAGGGGAGCAGTACTTC.

This clonotype has a handful of counts. The chain joins TRBV9 to TRBJ2-3; possibly TRBD2 for D (5 bases). Germline lookup yields CDR1 SGDLS and CDR2 YYNGEE. This CDR3 region has 15 residues. The V gene lost 3 bases and the J gene lost 1 base, with 12 bases spanning the gap. Here the CDR3 reads CASSAPAGGTDTQYF. CDR3 nucleotides: TGTGCCAGCAGCGCTCCCGCGGGTGGCACAGATACGCAGTATTTT.

The V call is TRBV2, the J call TRBJ2-5, with 8 bases fitting TRBD2. CDR3 length: 17 amino acids. V was pared by 4 bases and J by 4 bases, with 14 bases of the junction left unmatched. The V gene's germline CDR1 is SNHLY and CDR2 FYNNEI. CDR3 protein: CASSGNNPGLVGETQYF. DNA of the CDR3: TGTGCCAGCAGTGGAAACAACCCGGGACTAGTCGGAGAGACCCAGTACTTC.

The rearrangement links TRBV6-4 to TRBJ1-4, with no clear D. Germline V gene lookup returns CDR1 MRHNA and CDR2 SNTAGT. The V and J ends lost 4 bases and 4 bases respectively, with 7 bases between them. This CDR3 is 13 amino acids long. The CDR3: CASSAGDNEKLFF. For the CDR3, the DNA is TGTGCCAGCAGTGCGGGAGATAATGAAAAACTGTTTTTT.

This rearrangement joins TRBV6-2 or TRBV6-3 to TRBJ1-1; TRBD1 is a possible D gene (5 bases). V was clipped by 7 bases and J by 7 bases, with 13 bases between them. The CDR3 loop spans 12 amino acids. Germline V gene lookup returns CDR1 MNHEY and CDR2 SVGEGT. The CDR3 loop is CASTYGGVEAFF. Written as DNA, the CDR3 is TGTGCCAGCACTTATGGGGGGGTTGAAGCTTTCTTT.

In its sample, this clonotype was seen a few times. CDR3 nucleotide sequence: TGTGCCAGCAGCTTAGCGTTTCGTGGGACTAGCGGGAGGGCCCTCGATGAGCAGTTCTTC. Translation gives CASSLAFRGTSGRALDEQFF. The chain employs TRBV7-2 and TRBJ2-1, with 16 bases lining up with TRBD2. The junction had 13 bases not matched to a gene; V was cut back by 0 bases and J by 8 bases. Germline CDR1 reads SGHTA; CDR2 reads FQGNSA. The CDR3 covers 20 residues.

This clonotype was counted only a few times. The chain combines TRBV12-3 or TRBV12-4 with TRBJ2-3; no clear D gene. V lost 3 bases, J lost 6 bases, and 10 bases lay in between. The CDR3 totals 13 residues. This chain's CDR3 is CASSFSLADTQYF. As DNA, the CDR3 is TGTGCCAGCAGTTTTTCCCTGGCCGATACGCAGTATTTT.

This clonotype was seen a handful of times. The rearrangement joins TRBV4-1 to TRBJ1-2; the match to TRBD1 covers 9 bases. Germline V gene data show CDR1 as MGHRA and CDR2 as YSYEKL. Trimming removed 2 bases from V and 5 bases from J; junction bases left unmatched: 6. CDR3 length: 15 residues. CDR3 in DNA: TGCGCCAGCAGCCAACCCCGGACAGGGGAATATGGCTACACCTTC. This gives the protein CASSQPRTGEYGYTF.

The sample holds a few counts of this clonotype. V usage is TRBV6-6 and J usage is TRBJ1-4; D remains unclear. The CDR3 contains 14 residues. CDR1 MNHNY and CDR2 SVGAGI come from the germline V gene (reference sequence). V lost 6 bases to trimming and J lost 5 bases, with 13 bases between them. The CDR3 region is CASSEGRSNEKLFF. CDR3 coding DNA: TGTGCCAGCAGCGAGGGAAGGTCGAATGAAAAACTGTTTTTT.

This chain links TRBV11-2 with TRBJ1-6; maybe TRBD1 (5 bases). The V end lost 1 base, the J end lost 4 bases, and 11 bases lay between the germline ends. Germline CDR1 SGHAT, CDR2 FQNNGV. CDR3 length equals 16 residues. The CDR3 region is CASSLGGPGYNSPLHF. The CDR3, as DNA: TGTGCCAGCAGCTTAGGGGGACCGGGATATAATTCACCCCTCCACTTT.

The J gene is TRBJ1-3, the V gene TRBV12-3 or TRBV12-4; perhaps TRBD1 as D (6 bases). Trimming shortened V by 6 bases and J by 2 bases, and 14 bases separated the two germline ends. This CDR3 spans 15 amino acids. CDR3 DNA: TGTGCCAGCAGGCTACAGGGAGAAGCTGGAAACACCATATATTTT. Residues: CASRLQGEAGNTIYF.

This clonotype was counted a few times. The chain uses TRBV6-4 and TRBJ1-1; D is unresolved. Trimming removed 0 bases from V and 1 base from J, with 3 bases in between. The CDR3 sequence is 13 residues long. Germline values: CDR1 MRHNA, CDR2 SNTAGT. The CDR3 DNA reads as TGTGCCAGCAGTGACTCGCAGAACACTGAAGCTTTCTTT. This gives the protein CASSDSQNTEAFF.

This clonotype was seen more than once but under ten times. The chain has TRBV12-3 or TRBV12-4 and TRBJ1-3; D ambiguous. The CDR3 is made up of 11 amino acids. Trimming took off 7 bases at V and 4 bases at J, with 5 bases between the two ends. CDR3 region: CASIFGNTIYF. The CDR3 coding sequence is TGTGCCAGCATATTCGGAAACACCATATATTTT.